This T cell receptor beta chain was obtained from a study of glioma-infiltrating T cells. Many counts were recorded for this clonotype. Its antigen remains unidentified. Study results and limitations: Very few CDR3 sequences were shared between tissue and blood. Tissue-blood divergence was below expectation in non-neoplastic patients, above in gliomas.

TCR alpha and beta CDR3 regions were amplified from RNA using iRepertoire nested multiplex PCR. For one-step reverse transcription and amplification, 100-400 ng of tissue mRNA or PBMC total RNA was used. TCRdb reprocessed the multiplex PCR reads with MiXCR, giving one entry per CDR3 protein. The top ten hold 20% of the sample, which has about 190,000 distinct CDR3 sequences, 32% seen once. Material: glioma tissue, nonneoplastic brain tissue, or PBMCs (not recorded which). This clonotype was sampled from a human donor with low-grade glioma or glioblastoma, undergoing nonglioma brain surgery, or in good health (not recorded which).

DNA for the CDR3: TGTGCCAGCAGCTTAGCGTATCAGGGTGCCGGGGAGCTGTTTTTT. This sequence encodes CASSLAYQGAGELFF. V gene TRBV7-2 combines with J gene TRBJ2-2, with D perhaps TRBD1 (5 bases). CDR3 length equals 15 residues. Trimming removed 0 bases from V and 6 bases from J, with 11 bases in between. Looked up from germline, CDR1 is SGHTA and CDR2 is FQGNSA. Drawing the rest from reference TRBV7-2 and TRBJ2-2, the complete variable domain is GAGVSQSPSNKVTEKGKDVELRCDPISGHTALYWYRQSLGQGLEFLIYFQGNSAPDKSGLPSDRFSAERTGGSVSTLTIQRTQQEDSAVYLCASSLAYQGAGELFFGEGSRLTVL.